This entry describes one T cell receptor beta chain. Its target is not known. These data belong to a study of T cell repertoires in cytomegalovirus infection. Overall study: From public TCR beta signatures came an indication of both CMV infection and matching HLA type. Overall study results and limits: Carriers of CMV plus the relevant HLA were identified by cumulative public TCR beta family frequency. Ex vivo, HLA-C-restricted CMV-specific TCR beta clonotypes prevailed over the rest of the response.

Trimming cost V 4 bases and J 13 bases; bases outside gene matches: 9. The CDR3 covers 13 residues. Germline lookup yields CDR1 LGHDT and CDR2 YNNKEL (reference sequence). Using its own MiXCR run on the reads, TCRdb lists one record per CDR3 protein. There are over 450,000 distinct CDR3 sequences in the sample; approximately 10% occur only once, and roughly 10% lies in the top ten. The TCR originated in a human donor in good health (CMV status not recorded). Some clones in this sample may be carry-over from other donors' samples. Input material: PBMCs. The chain has TRBV3-1 and TRBJ2-1, with 8 bases that match TRBD2. The CDR3 DNA is TGTGCCAGCAGCCTCAGCGAGGGACTAGATCAGTTCTTC. It specifies CASSLSEGLDQFF.